This T cell receptor (beta chain) was identified during a study of T-cell memory formation after mild COVID-19. Study summary: TCR clusters showed largely donor specificity.

This clonotype came up a few times. The antigen is undetermined. V was shortened by 5 bases and J by 0 bases, with 18 bases between the two germline ends. The germline V gene encodes CDR1 SGHRS and CDR2 YFSETQ. There are 18 residues in the CDR3. TCRdb passed the 5' RACE reads through MiXCR, listing each CDR3 protein once. Here the sample spans fewer than 700,000 distinct CDR3 sequences, more than 15% being singletons. Study conclusions and caveats: CD8+ contracting clones occupied EMRA, while CD4+ ones occupied mainly CM and EM. There were some responding clones in pre-infection memory, which suggested that cross-reactive memory had joined.

The V gene is TRBV5-1, the J gene TRBJ2-6; D is possibly TRBD1 or TRBD2 (5 bases each). The source is an adult woman who had mild COVID-19 (a few samples of this study predate the infection). Cell type and time point are not known. The sample consisted of PBMCs or a T cell subset sorted from them (not recorded which). CDR3 in amino acids: CASSSGGRGYSGANVLTF. CDR3 DNA: TGCGCCAGCAGTTCTGGGGGTCGCGGCTACTCTGGGGCCAACGTCCTGACTTTC. The whole variable domain, remainder taken from reference TRBV5-1 and TRBJ2-6, is KAGVTQTPRYLIKTRGQQVTLSCSPISGHRSVSWYQQTPGQGLQFLFEYFSETQRNKGNFPGRFSGRQFSNSRSEMNVSTLELGDSALYLCASSSGGRGYSGANVLTFGAGSRLTVL.